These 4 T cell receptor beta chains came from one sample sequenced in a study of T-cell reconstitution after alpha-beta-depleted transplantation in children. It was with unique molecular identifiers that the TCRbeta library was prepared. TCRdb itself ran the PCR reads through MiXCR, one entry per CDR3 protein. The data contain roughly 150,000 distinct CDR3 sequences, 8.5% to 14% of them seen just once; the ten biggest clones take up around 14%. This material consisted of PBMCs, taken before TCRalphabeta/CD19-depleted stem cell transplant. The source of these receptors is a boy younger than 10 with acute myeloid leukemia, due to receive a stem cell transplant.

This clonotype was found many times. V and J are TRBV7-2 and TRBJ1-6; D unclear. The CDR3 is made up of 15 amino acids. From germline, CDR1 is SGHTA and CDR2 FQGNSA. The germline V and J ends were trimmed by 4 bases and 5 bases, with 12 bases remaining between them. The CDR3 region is CASSSWTEDNSPLHF. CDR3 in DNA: TGTGCCAGCAGCTCCTGGACTGAAGATAATTCACCCCTCCACTTT.

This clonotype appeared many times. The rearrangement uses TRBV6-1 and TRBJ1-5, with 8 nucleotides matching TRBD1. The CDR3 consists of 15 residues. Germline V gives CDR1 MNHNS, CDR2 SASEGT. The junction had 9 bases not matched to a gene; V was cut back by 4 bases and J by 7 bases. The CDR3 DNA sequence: TGTGCCAGCAGTGCCGGGACAGGAGGGGCGCAGCCCCAGCATTTT. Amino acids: CASSAGTGGAQPQHF.

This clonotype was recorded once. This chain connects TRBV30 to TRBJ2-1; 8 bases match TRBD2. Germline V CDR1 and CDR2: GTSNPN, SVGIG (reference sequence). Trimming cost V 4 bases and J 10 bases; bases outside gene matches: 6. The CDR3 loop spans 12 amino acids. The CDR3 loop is CAWKTSEWEQFF. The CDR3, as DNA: TGTGCCTGGAAGACTAGCGAGTGGGAGCAGTTCTTC.

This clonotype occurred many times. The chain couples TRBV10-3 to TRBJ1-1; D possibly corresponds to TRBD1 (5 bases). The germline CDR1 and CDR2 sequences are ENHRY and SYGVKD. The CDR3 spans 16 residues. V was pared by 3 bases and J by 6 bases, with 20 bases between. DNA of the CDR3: TGTGCCATCAGTGATGGGGGGGGAGGTTTGGAGCCTGAAGCTTTCTTT. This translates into CAISDGGGGLEPEAFF.